The 27 T cell receptor beta chains reported below all come from one sample, sequenced in a study of cytomegalovirus exposure and HLA in healthy donors. Vbeta (60) and Jbeta (13) primers were used in the PCR. Method: immunoSEQ multiplex PCR; TCRdb's copy keeps in-frame clones and lacks some. The sample shows approximately 100,000 clones, more than 70% of them seen only once. The specimen sequenced was PBMCs. Source of these receptors: a man younger than 30 in good health and CMV-seropositive.

This chain links TRBV6-6 with TRBJ2-1; 8 bases match TRBD1. V dropped 2 bases and J dropped 8; count of bases not matched to a gene: 5. The CDR3 is 14 residues long. Germline loops: CDR1 MNHNY, CDR2 SVGAGI (reference sequence). The CDR3 region is CASSYGQGSDEQFF. In nucleotides, the CDR3 is TGTGCCAGCAGTTACGGACAGGGTAGCGATGAGCAGTTCTTC.

V gene TRBV5-1 combines with J gene TRBJ2-7, with D tentatively TRBD1 (6 bases). Germline V gives CDR1 SGHRS, CDR2 YFSETQ. The CDR3 consists of 15 residues. V lost 2 bases and J 4 bases, leaving 16 bases between the germline ends. CDR3 in amino acids: CASSLRDGQPYEQYF. In DNA, the CDR3 is TGCGCCAGCAGCTTACGAGATGGACAGCCTTACGAGCAGTACTTC.

The V call is TRBV21-1, the J call TRBJ2-7; the D call in the table, TRBD1, was not verified against the DNA. TRBV21-1 is designated a pseudogene. The CDR3 spans 14 residues. The DNA for the CDR3 is TGTGCCAGCGAAAACGGGGGACAGTTAGCCGAGCAGTACTTC. Translating it yields CASENGGQLAEQYF.

In the case of this clone: This CDR3 is also generated by other DNA sequences in the sample. The chain couples TRBV5-4 to TRBJ1-6; perhaps TRBD1 as D (6 bases). V lost 4 bases and J 1 base, leaving 9 bases between the germline ends. Germline V gives CDR1 SGHNT, CDR2 YYREEE (reference sequence). This CDR3 spans 15 amino acids. CDR3 DNA: TGTGCCAGCAGCCTAAGGGGGTCCTATAATTCACCCCTCCACTTT. Its translation: CASSLRGSYNSPLHF.

This chain connects TRBV21-1 to TRBJ1-4; TRBD1, the table's D call, lacks a check against the DNA. TRBV21-1 is recorded as a pseudogene. This CDR3 is built from 15 residues. The CDR3 is CASSKERGTVEKLFF. The CDR3 nucleotides read TGTGCCAGCAGCAAAGAGAGGGGGACAGTCGAAAAACTGTTTTTT.

The V call is TRBV20-1, the J call TRBJ1-1, with a tentative D call TRBD1 (6 bases). Trimming removed 1 base from V and 8 bases from J, with 8 bases in between. The length of the CDR3 is 11 residues. Germline lookup yields CDR1 DFQATT and CDR2 SNEGSKA (reference sequence). Here the CDR3 DNA reads TGCAGTGCTAGAGCTGGGACAGAAGCTTTCTTT. Its protein is CSARAGTEAFF.

CDR3 region: CASSPATRPLHF. Here the CDR3 DNA reads TGTGCCAGCAGCCCGGCGACTAGACCCCTCCACTTT. The chain has TRBV7-2 and TRBJ1-6; no clear D gene. CDR3 size: 12 residues. Deletions cut 5 bases from V and 12 bases from J, with 11 bases between. Germline V lookup: CDR1 SGHTA, CDR2 FQGNSA.

For the CDR3, the DNA is TGTGCCAGCAGGCCACCGGGACACCAAAATTCACCCCTCCACTTT. Residues: CASRPPGHQNSPLHF. This rearrangement joins TRBV7-9 to TRBJ1-6; tentatively, D is TRBD1 (6 bases). CDR1 is SEHNR and CDR2 is FQNEAQ in the germline V gene (reference sequence). CDR3 length equals 15 residues. The ends were cut back, 6 bases at V and 7 bases at J, with 16 bases in the middle.

J is TRBJ1-6 and V is TRBV10-3, with 8 bases fitting TRBD1. The CDR3 is made up of 13 amino acids. V lost 6 bases and J lost 10; bases outside the gene matches: 5. Germline-derived CDR1 and CDR2 are ENHRY and SYGVKD. DNA of the CDR3: TGTGCCATCAGCGGGACAGGTCGCTCACCCCTCCACTTT. Its translation: CAISGTGRSPLHF.

The chain links TRBV6-5 to TRBJ2-7, with D perhaps matching TRBD2 (5 bases). Trimming left V 6 bases short and J 0 bases short, with 12 bases between. Germline CDR1 is MNHEY and CDR2 is SVGAGI. This CDR3 contains 14 residues. Here the CDR3 DNA reads TGTGCCAGCAGGGGAGACTGGTCCTCCTACGAGCAGTACTTC. Translation gives CASRGDWSSYEQYF.

The V and J genes are TRBV19 and TRBJ2-5, with D possibly matching TRBD1 (6 bases). The CDR3 consists of 13 residues. Trimming pared 9 bases from V and 1 base from J, leaving 12 bases between. CDR1 is LNHDA, CDR2 SQIVND, per germline (reference sequence). The CDR3 DNA sequence: TGTGCCAGCCGACAGGAGCTCCAAGAGACCCAGTACTTC. Amino acids: CASRQELQETQYF.

This clone was seen more than once but under ten times. The V gene is TRBV28, the J gene TRBJ2-7, with 12 bases aligning to TRBD2. The CDR3 is 14 amino acids. Germline V gene data show CDR1 as MDHEN and CDR2 as SYDVKM. Trimming cost V 4 bases and J 6 bases; bases outside gene matches: 4. CDR3 nucleotides: TGTGCCAGCAGTTGGACTAGCGGGGTATTCGAGCAGTACTTC. It yields the protein CASSWTSGVFEQYF.

The chain joins TRBV5-1 to TRBJ2-1, with 10 bases matching TRBD2. The CDR3 runs to 17 residues. Trimming removed 3 bases from V and 9 bases from J; junction bases left unmatched: 15. Germline CDR1 SGHRS, CDR2 YFSETQ. The CDR3 loop is CASSYFRGSGGVGEQFF. Here the CDR3 DNA reads TGCGCCAGCAGCTACTTTCGTGGCAGCGGGGGGGTCGGTGAGCAGTTCTTC.

This clone was found a few times. CDR3 in DNA: TGTGCCAGCAGCTTGTATTCGGGGGCGGGGGGATCAGATACGCAGTATTTT. It translates to CASSLYSGAGGSDTQYF. The chain links TRBV5-5 to TRBJ2-3, with 8 bases lining up with TRBD2. Unmatched junction bases numbered 11, after V lost 1 base and J lost 4 bases. The CDR3 is 17 residues long. Germline CDR1 SGHKS, CDR2 YYEKEE (reference sequence).

The chain joins TRBV18 to TRBJ2-7, with a possible D match to TRBD1 (7 bases). The CDR3 has 15 residues. Per the germline V gene, CDR1 is KGHSH and CDR2 is LQKENI. The V end lost 1 base, the J end lost 3 bases, and 13 bases lay between the germline ends. CDR3 sequence reads: CASSPLSRGDYEQYF. As DNA, the CDR3 is TGTGCCAGCTCACCACTCTCCAGGGGGGACTACGAGCAGTACTTC.

The chain uses TRBV7-3 and TRBJ2-1, with D possibly being TRBD2 (7 bases). V shed 0 bases and J shed 3 bases, with 12 bases lying between them. CDR1 and CDR2 from the germline V gene are SGHTA and FQGTGA. This CDR3 spans 16 amino acids. CDR3 bases: TGTGCCAGCAGCTTAACGAGGCGGGGGCACTACAATGAGCAGTTCTTC. Its protein product is CASSLTRRGHYNEQFF.

The genes are TRBV10-3 and TRBJ2-2; 8 bases line up with TRBD1. Germline V gives CDR1 ENHRY, CDR2 SYGVKD. The CDR3 contains 15 residues. V lost 6 bases, J lost 4 bases, and 7 bases stayed unmatched. The CDR3 sequence: CAIRLTGVGTGELFF. CDR3 nucleotides: TGTGCCATCAGGCTGACAGGGGTGGGCACCGGGGAGCTGTTTTTT.

In its sample, this clone was seen a few times. The genes are TRBV28 and TRBJ1-5; 9 nucleotides align to TRBD1. CDR1 MDHEN and CDR2 SYDVKM come from the germline V gene. V dropped 6 bases and J dropped 6; count of bases not matched to a gene: 6. The CDR3 loop spans 14 amino acids. The CDR3 region is CASSLGTGIQPQHF. DNA of the CDR3: TGTGCCAGCAGCCTAGGGACAGGGATTCAGCCCCAGCATTTT.

In this sample, this clone turned up a few times. This chain uses TRBV29-1 with TRBJ1-4; possibly TRBD1 for D (6 bases). This CDR3 is built from 14 residues. Trimming shortened V by 7 bases and J by 4 bases, and 16 bases separated the two germline ends. The germline V gene encodes CDR1 SQVTM and CDR2 ANQGSEA. CDR3 sequence (DNA): TGCAGCGCCTTGCCTACAGGGAGTAATGAAAAACTGTTTTTT. The encoded protein is CSALPTGSNEKLFF.

The rearrangement joins TRBV29-1 to TRBJ2-2; perhaps TRBD2 as D (7 bases). V was clipped by 0 bases and J by 3 bases, with 14 bases between them. CDR1 and CDR2 (germline): SQVTM, ANQGSEA. The CDR3 extends over 16 amino acids. DNA of the CDR3: TGCAGCGTTGAAGATAAGGGGGGGTGGTACACCGGGGAGCTGTTTTTT. This gives the protein CSVEDKGGWYTGELFF.

The J gene is TRBJ2-5, the V gene TRBV5-4, with 7 bases aligning to TRBD1. Germline V gene data show CDR1 as SGHNT and CDR2 as YYREEE (reference sequence). The length of the CDR3 is 14 residues. J lost 1 base, V lost 4 bases, and 4 bases had no gene match. The CDR3 coding sequence is TGTGCCAGCAGCGTAGGGGACAGCCAAGAGACCCAGTACTTC. Amino acids: CASSVGDSQETQYF.

V and J are TRBV29-1 and TRBJ1-2; 10 bases are shared with TRBD1. Unmatched junction bases numbered 0, after V lost 4 bases and J lost 4 bases. The CDR3 runs 12 residues. Per the germline V gene, CDR1 is SQVTM and CDR2 is ANQGSEA. CDR3 coding DNA: TGCAGCGTTGGGACAGGGGGCTATGGCTACACCTTC. It translates to CSVGTGGYGYTF. The entire variable domain, with the rest obtained from reference TRBV29-1 and TRBJ1-2, is as follows: SAVISQKPSRDICQRGTSLTIQCQVDSQVTMMFWYRQQPGQSLTLIATANQGSEATYESGFVIDKFPISRPNLTFSTLTVSNMSPEDSSIYLCSVGTGGYGYTFGSGTRLTVV.

CDR3 protein: CAISLAGTDTQYF. The CDR3 DNA sequence: TGTGCCATCTCCCTAGCGGGCACAGATACGCAGTATTTT. The gene calls are TRBV10-3 and TRBJ2-3; 7 bases map to TRBD2. The CDR3 loop spans 13 amino acids. The V gene end was trimmed by 8 bases and the J gene end by 1 base; junction bases not matched to a gene: 3. CDR1 and CDR2 from the germline V gene are ENHRY and SYGVKD.

The rearrangement uses TRBV9 and TRBJ1-2; 8 positions match TRBD1. CDR3 length: 15 amino acids. Germline V gene lookup returns CDR1 SGDLS and CDR2 YYNGEE. J gave up 4 bases and V 3 bases, and 8 bases lay outside the gene matches. This CDR3 reads CASSAGTGTGYGYTF. CDR3 coding DNA: TGTGCCAGCAGCGCCGGGACCGGGACAGGCTATGGCTACACCTTC.

The J gene is TRBJ1-5, the V gene TRBV5-5; D not certain. CDR3 length equals 14 residues. Germline V gene sequence: CDR1 SGHKS, CDR2 YYEKEE (reference sequence). Trimming shortened V by 1 base and J by 3 bases, and 8 bases separated the two germline ends. CDR3 DNA sequence: TGTGCCAGCAGCTTGCCCGGTACCAATCAGCCCCAGCATTTT. It encodes CASSLPGTNQPQHF.

This sequence joins TRBV5-1 and TRBJ1-2; D possibly corresponds to TRBD1 (6 bases). The CDR3 is made up of 15 amino acids. Germline V gives CDR1 SGHRS, CDR2 YFSETQ. V lost 7 bases to trimming and J lost 5 bases, with 21 bases between them. CDR3 amino acids: CASAPGGPRLYGYTF. The CDR3 nucleotides read TGCGCCAGCGCGCCGGGGGGGCCACGCCTATATGGCTACACCTTC.

This clone appeared a few times. The rearrangement joins TRBV4-1 to TRBJ2-7; 7 bases line up with TRBD1. Trimming removed 4 bases from V and 3 bases from J; junction bases left unmatched: 9. Germline V gives CDR1 MGHRA, CDR2 YSYEKL. The CDR3 runs to 15 residues. Here the CDR3 DNA reads TGCGCCAGCAGCCTCTATCTGGGGACAGTCTACGAGCAGTACTTC. It yields the protein CASSLYLGTVYEQYF.